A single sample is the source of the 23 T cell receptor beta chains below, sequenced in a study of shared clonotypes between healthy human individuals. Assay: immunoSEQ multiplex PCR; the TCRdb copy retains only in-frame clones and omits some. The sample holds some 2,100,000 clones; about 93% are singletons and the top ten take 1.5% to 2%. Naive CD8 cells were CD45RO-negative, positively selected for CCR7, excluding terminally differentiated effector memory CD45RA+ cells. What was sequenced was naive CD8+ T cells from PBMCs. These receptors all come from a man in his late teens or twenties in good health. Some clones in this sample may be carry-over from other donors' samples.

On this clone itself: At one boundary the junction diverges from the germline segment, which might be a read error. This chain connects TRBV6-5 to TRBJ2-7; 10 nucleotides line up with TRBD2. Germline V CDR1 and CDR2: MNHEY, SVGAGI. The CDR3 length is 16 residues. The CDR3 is CASSNSVAGGPYEQYF. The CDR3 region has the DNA TGTGCCAGCAGTAACTCGGTAGCGGGAGGACCCTACGAGCAGTACTTC.

Written as DNA, the CDR3 is TGTGCCAGCAGCTTAGCTAGCGGGAGCGGCTACGAGCAGTACTTC. It codes for CASSLASGSGYEQYF. The chain is built from TRBV7-8 and TRBJ2-7, with 9 bases identical to TRBD2. Looked up from germline, CDR1 is SGHVS and CDR2 is FQNEAQ. V dropped 0 bases and J dropped 3; count of bases not matched to a gene: 3. This CDR3 region has 15 residues.

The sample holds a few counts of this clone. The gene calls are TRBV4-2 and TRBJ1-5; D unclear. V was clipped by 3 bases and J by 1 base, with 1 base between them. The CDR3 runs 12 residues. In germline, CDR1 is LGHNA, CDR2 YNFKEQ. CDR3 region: CASSQSNQPQHF. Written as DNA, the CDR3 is TGTGCCAGCAGCCAGAGCAATCAGCCCCAGCATTTT.

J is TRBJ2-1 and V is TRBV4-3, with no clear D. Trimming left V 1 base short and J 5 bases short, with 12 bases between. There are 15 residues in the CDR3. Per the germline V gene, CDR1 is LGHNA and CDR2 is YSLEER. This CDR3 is CASSQGPGGNNEQFF. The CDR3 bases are TGCGCCAGCAGCCAAGGGCCTGGTGGGAACAATGAGCAGTTCTTC.

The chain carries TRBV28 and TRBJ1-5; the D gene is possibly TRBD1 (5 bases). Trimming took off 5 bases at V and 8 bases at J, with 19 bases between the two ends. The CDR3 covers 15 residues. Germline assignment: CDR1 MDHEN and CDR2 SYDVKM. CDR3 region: CASSPLTERPEPQHF. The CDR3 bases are TGTGCCAGCAGTCCTTTGACAGAGCGACCGGAGCCCCAGCATTTT.

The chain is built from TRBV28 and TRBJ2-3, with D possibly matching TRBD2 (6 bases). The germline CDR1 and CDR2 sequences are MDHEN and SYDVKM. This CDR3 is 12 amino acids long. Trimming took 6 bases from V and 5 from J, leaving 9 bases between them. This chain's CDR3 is CASRGGVDTQYF. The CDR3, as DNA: TGTGCCAGCAGGGGGGGTGTAGATACGCAGTATTTT.

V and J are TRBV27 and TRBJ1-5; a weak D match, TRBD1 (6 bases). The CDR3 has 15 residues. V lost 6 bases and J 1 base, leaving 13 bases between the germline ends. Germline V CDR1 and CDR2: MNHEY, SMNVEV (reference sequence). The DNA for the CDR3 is TGTGCCAGCAGGGAGGGGGGGGGAAGCAATCAGCCCCAGCATTTT. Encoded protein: CASREGGGSNQPQHF.

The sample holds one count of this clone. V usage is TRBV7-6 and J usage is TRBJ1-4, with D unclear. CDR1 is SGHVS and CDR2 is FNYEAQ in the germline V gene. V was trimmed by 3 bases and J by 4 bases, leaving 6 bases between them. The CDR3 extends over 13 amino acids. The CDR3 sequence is CASSFGVNEKLFF. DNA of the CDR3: TGTGCCAGCAGCTTCGGGGTTAATGAAAAACTGTTTTTT.

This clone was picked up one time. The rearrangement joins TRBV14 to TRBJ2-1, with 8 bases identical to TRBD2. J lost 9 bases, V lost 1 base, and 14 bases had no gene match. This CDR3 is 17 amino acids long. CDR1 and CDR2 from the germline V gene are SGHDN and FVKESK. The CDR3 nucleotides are TGTGCCAGCAGCCAAGCCCTAGCGGGCACCTTTTGGGGTGAGCAGTTCTTC. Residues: CASSQALAGTFWGEQFF.

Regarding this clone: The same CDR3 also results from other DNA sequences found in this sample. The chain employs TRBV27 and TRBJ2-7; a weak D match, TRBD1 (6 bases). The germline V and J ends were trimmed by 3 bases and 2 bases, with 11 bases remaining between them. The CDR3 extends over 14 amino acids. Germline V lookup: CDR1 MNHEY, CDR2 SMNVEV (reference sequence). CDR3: CASSLGSGAYEQYF. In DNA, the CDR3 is TGTGCCAGCAGTTTGGGGTCAGGGGCCTACGAGCAGTACTTC.

The CDR3 spells CASSYSGQWSTEAFF. CDR3 bases: TGTGCCAGCAGTTACTCCGGACAGTGGAGCACTGAAGCTTTCTTT. The chain joins TRBV6-6 to TRBJ1-1; a possible D gene is TRBD1 (6 bases). The CDR3 length is 15 residues. The V end was cut by 0 bases, the J end by 4 bases, with 12 bases between. CDR1 MNHNY and CDR2 SVGAGI come from the germline V gene (reference sequence).

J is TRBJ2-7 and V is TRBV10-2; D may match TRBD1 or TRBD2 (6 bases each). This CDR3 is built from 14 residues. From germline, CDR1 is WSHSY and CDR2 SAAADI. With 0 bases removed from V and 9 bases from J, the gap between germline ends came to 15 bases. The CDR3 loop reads CASSESGGLGGQYF. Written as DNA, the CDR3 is TGCGCCAGCAGTGAGTCGGGAGGCTTAGGGGGGCAGTACTTC.

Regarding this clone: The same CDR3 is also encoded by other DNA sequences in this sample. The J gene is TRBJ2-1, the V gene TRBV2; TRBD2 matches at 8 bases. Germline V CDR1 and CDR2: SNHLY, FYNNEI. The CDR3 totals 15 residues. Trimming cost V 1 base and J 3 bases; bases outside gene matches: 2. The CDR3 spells CASSEGLAGYNEQFF. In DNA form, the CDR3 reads TGTGCCAGCAGTGAAGGGCTAGCGGGCTACAATGAGCAGTTCTTC.

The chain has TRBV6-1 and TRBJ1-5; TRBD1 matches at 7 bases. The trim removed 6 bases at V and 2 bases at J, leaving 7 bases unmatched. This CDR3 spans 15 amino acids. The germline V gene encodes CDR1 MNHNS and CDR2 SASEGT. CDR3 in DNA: TGTGCCAGCAGGGGGTCAGGGGGAGGCAATCAGCCCCAGCATTTT. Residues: CASRGSGGGNQPQHF.

The CDR3, as DNA: TGTGCCACCAGCAGAGATCAGCGGGTACACAATGAGCAGTTCTTC. Translating it yields CATSRDQRVHNEQFF. The chain joins TRBV15 to TRBJ2-1, with D tentatively TRBD2 (6 bases). The CDR3 covers 15 residues. Trimming left V 0 bases short and J 5 bases short, with 11 bases between. CDR1 and CDR2 (germline): LNHNV, YYDKDF (reference sequence).

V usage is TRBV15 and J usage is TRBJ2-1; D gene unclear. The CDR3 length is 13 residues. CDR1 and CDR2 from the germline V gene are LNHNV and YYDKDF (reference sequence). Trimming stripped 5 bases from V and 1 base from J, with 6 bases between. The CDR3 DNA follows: TGTGCCACCAGCTTTAATTCCTACAATGAGCAGTTCTTC. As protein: CATSFNSYNEQFF.

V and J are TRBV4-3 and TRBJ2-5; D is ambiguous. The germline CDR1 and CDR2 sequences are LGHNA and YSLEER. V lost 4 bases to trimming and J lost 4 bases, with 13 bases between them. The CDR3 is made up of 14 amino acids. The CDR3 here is CASSPKGSRETQYF. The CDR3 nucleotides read TGCGCCAGCAGCCCAAAGGGTTCGAGAGAGACCCAGTACTTC.

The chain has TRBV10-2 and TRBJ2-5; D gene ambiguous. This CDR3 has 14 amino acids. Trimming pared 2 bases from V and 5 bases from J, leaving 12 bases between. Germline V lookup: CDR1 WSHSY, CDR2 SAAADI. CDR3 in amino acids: CASSEGKIWETQYF. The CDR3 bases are TGCGCCAGCAGTGAGGGGAAAATTTGGGAGACCCAGTACTTC.

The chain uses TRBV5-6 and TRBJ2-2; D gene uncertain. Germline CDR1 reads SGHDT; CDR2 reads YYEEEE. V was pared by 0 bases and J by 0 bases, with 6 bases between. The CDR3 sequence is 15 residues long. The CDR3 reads CASSLVSANTGELFF. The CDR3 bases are TGTGCCAGCAGCTTGGTGTCCGCGAACACCGGGGAGCTGTTTTTT.

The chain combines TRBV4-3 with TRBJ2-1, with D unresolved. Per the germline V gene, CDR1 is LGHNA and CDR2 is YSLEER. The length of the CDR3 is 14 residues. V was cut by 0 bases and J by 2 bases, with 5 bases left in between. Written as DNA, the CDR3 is TGCGCCAGCAGCCAAGACCGCGCCTACAATGAGCAGTTCTTC. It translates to CASSQDRAYNEQFF.

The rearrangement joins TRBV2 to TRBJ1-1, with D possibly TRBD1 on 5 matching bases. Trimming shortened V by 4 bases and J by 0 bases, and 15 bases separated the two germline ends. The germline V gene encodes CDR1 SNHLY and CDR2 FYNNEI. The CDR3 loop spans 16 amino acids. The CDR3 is CASSGKYGALNTEAFF. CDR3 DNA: TGTGCCAGCAGTGGAAAGTACGGGGCCTTGAACACTGAAGCTTTCTTT.

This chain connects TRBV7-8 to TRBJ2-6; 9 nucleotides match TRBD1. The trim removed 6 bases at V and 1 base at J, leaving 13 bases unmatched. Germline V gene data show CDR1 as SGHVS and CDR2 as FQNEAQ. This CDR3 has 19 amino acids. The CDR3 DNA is TGTGCCAGCAGGTTTCTCAGGGACAGGGTATGGTCTGGGGCCAACGTCCTGACTTTC. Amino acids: CASRFLRDRVWSGANVLTF.

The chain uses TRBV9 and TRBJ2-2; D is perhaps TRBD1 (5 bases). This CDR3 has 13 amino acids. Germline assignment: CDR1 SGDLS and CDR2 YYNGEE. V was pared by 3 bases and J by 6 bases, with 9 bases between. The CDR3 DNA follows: TGTGCCAGCAGCGGCAGGGTGTCCGGGGAGCTGTTTTTT. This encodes CASSGRVSGELFF.